Below are 21 T cell receptor beta chains sequenced from a single sample in a study of T cells after yellow fever vaccination. TCRdb reprocessed the 5' RACE reads via MiXCR and lists one record per CDR3 protein. Of about 320,000 distinct CDR3 sequences in the sample, roughly 10% were seen once. Sequenced material: CD4+ T cells sorted from PBMCs, taken 45 days after the yellow fever booster vaccination. The receptor source for this set is a man younger than 35 who received the YFV17D yellow fever vaccine.

This clonotype has only a few counts. V usage is TRBV18 and J usage is TRBJ1-4; TRBD1 agrees at 8 bases. V gave up 2 bases and J gave up 8 bases; unmatched junction bases: 1. The germline gives CDR1 KGHSH, CDR2 LQKENI. The CDR3 runs to 13 residues. The DNA of the CDR3 is TGTGCCAGCTCACCAGGGACAGGCGAAAAACTGTTTTTT. Protein sequence: CASSPGTGEKLFF. The variable domain in full, completed from reference TRBV18 and TRBJ1-4, reads NAGVMQNPRHLVRRRGQEARLRCSPMKGHSHVYWYRQLPEEGLKFMVYLQKENIIDESGMPKERFSAEFPKEGPSILRIQQVVRGDSAAYFCASSPGTGEKLFFGSGTQLSVL.

The chain combines TRBV29-1 with TRBJ2-3, with TRBD1 as a possible D gene (5 bases). Germline V gene data show CDR1 as SQVTM and CDR2 as ANQGSEA. V shed 3 bases and J shed 2 bases, with 9 bases lying between them. The length of the CDR3 is 13 residues. The CDR3 spells CSVEGQYTDTQYF. Written as DNA, the CDR3 is TGCAGCGTTGAGGGGCAGTACACAGATACGCAGTATTTT.

This clonotype was observed a few times. The chain couples TRBV5-5 to TRBJ1-4; possible D gene TRBD1, 6 bases. V was clipped by 6 bases and J by 8 bases, with 14 bases between them. The CDR3 is made up of 13 amino acids. Germline values: CDR1 SGHKS, CDR2 YYEKEE (reference sequence). The CDR3 here is CASNEQGGEKLFF. The CDR3 DNA reads as TGTGCCAGCAACGAACAGGGTGGGGAAAAACTGTTTTTT.

Only a few counts were recorded for this clonotype. V gene TRBV2 combines with J gene TRBJ2-7, with 11 bases fitting TRBD2. This CDR3 comprises 14 residues. The V segment lost 3 bases and the J segment 2 bases; nucleotides outside the gene matches: 0. CDR1 is SNHLY and CDR2 is FYNNEI in the germline V gene. The CDR3 protein is CASSETSGTYEQYF. Written as DNA, the CDR3 is TGTGCCAGCAGTGAGACTAGCGGGACCTACGAGCAGTACTTC.

This chain joins TRBV7-3 and TRBJ2-2, with TRBD1 matching 11 bases. Losses at the gene ends were 8 bases for V and 5 bases for J; bases not matched to a gene: 7. From germline, CDR1 is SGHTA and CDR2 FQGTGA. This CDR3 is 15 amino acids long. CDR3 sequence (DNA): TGTGCCAGCTCCCGGGACAGGGGGGATACCGGGGAGCTGTTTTTT. The encoded protein is CASSRDRGDTGELFF.

This clonotype was counted a few times. The chain links TRBV2 to TRBJ1-5; D is undetermined. The CDR3 has 11 residues. V dropped 6 bases and J dropped 1 base, with 1 base sitting between them. Germline CDR1 is SNHLY and CDR2 is FYNNEI. The CDR3 reads CASRSNQPQHF. The CDR3 DNA sequence: TGTGCCAGCAGGAGCAATCAGCCCCAGCATTTT.

This clonotype was observed many times. The chain couples TRBV12-3 or TRBV12-4 to TRBJ1-2, with unresolved D. V was trimmed by 1 base and J by 4 bases, leaving 4 bases between them. The CDR3 is made up of 12 amino acids. CDR3 nucleotides: TGTGCCAGCAGTTTAGGTAGCTATGGCTACACCTTC. Its translation: CASSLGSYGYTF.

In its sample, this clonotype was seen a few times. CDR3 protein: CASSYRGGQSLGYTF. CDR3 DNA: TGTGCCAGCAGTTACCGTGGGGGGCAGTCCCTTGGCTACACCTTC. The chain is built from TRBV6-5 and TRBJ1-2; D is perhaps TRBD1 (6 bases). V shed 2 bases and J shed 7 bases, with 17 bases lying between them. Germline CDR1 and CDR2: MNHEY and SVGAGI. CDR3 length equals 15 residues.

There are a few counts of this clonotype. The J gene is TRBJ1-1, the V gene TRBV6-5, with D hard to call. Trimming pared 5 bases from V and 1 base from J, leaving 11 bases between. CDR1 and CDR2 (germline): MNHEY, SVGAGI. The CDR3 sequence is 14 residues long. CDR3 in amino acids: CASSRSRANTEAFF. CDR3 coding DNA: TGTGCCAGCAGTAGGTCTCGGGCGAACACTGAAGCTTTCTTT.

This chain connects TRBV6-2 or TRBV6-3 to TRBJ2-5; D perhaps matches TRBD1 (5 bases). Germline CDR1 reads MNHEY; CDR2 reads SVGEGT. V was trimmed by 8 bases and J by 7 bases, leaving 11 bases between them. This CDR3 has 11 residues. This CDR3 is CASGAFGTQYF. The CDR3 DNA sequence: TGTGCCAGCGGGGCCTTCGGGACCCAGTACTTC.

This clonotype was seen repeatedly, ten times or more. V and J are TRBV12-3 or TRBV12-4 and TRBJ2-7, with D maybe TRBD2 (5 bases). Trimming removed 10 bases at V and 5 bases at J, with 18 bases between. CDR3 size: 13 residues. This CDR3 reads CAISRTSKNEQYF. The DNA of the CDR3 is TGTGCCATCTCAAGGACTTCGAAAAACGAGCAGTACTTC.

This clonotype has more than one count but fewer than ten. The V and J genes are TRBV7-9 and TRBJ2-4; D may match TRBD1 or TRBD2 (5 bases each). The CDR3 extends over 14 amino acids. Germline CDR1 is SEHNR and CDR2 is FQNEAQ (reference sequence). Trimming removed 3 bases at V and 6 bases at J, with 12 bases between. The CDR3 spells CASSFGAARNIQYF. The CDR3 region has the DNA TGTGCCAGCAGCTTCGGGGCGGCGAGAAACATTCAGTACTTC.

The chain carries TRBV2 and TRBJ1-2; possibly TRBD1 for D (6 bases). V lost 4 bases and J 4 bases, leaving 22 bases between the germline ends. The CDR3 is 17 residues long. CDR1 and CDR2 from the germline V gene are SNHLY and FYNNEI. CDR3 amino acids: CASSARAGEGWTYGYTF. The CDR3 DNA follows: TGTGCCAGCAGTGCACGGGCAGGGGAGGGTTGGACCTATGGCTACACCTTC.

This clonotype turned up a few times. The chain carries TRBV12-3 or TRBV12-4 and TRBJ1-5; D is unclear. The V end lost 4 bases, the J end lost 3 bases, and 10 bases lay between the germline ends. The CDR3 covers 14 residues. The CDR3 reads CASSSRMFNQPQHF. The CDR3 nucleotides read TGTGCCAGCAGTTCACGGATGTTCAATCAGCCCCAGCATTTT.

This clonotype appeared a few times. The rearrangement links TRBV11-1 to TRBJ2-3; perhaps D is TRBD1 or TRBD2 (5 bases each). The CDR3 covers 17 residues. The V gene lost 5 bases and the J gene lost 2 bases, with 20 bases spanning the gap. In germline, CDR1 is SGHAT, CDR2 FQDESV (reference sequence). CDR3 DNA sequence: TGTGCCAGCAGCCCCCGGTTGGGGGTTACGGTCACAGATACGCAGTATTTT. It encodes CASSPRLGVTVTDTQYF.

This clonotype was observed a few times. This chain links TRBV29-1 with TRBJ2-5, with D unclear. V lost 5 bases, J lost 0 bases, and 7 bases lay in between. CDR3 length: 12 amino acids. Germline CDR1 is SQVTM and CDR2 is ANQGSEA. Written as DNA, the CDR3 is TGCAGCGTTTGGGCATACCAAGAGACCCAGTACTTC. Its protein is CSVWAYQETQYF.

The V gene is TRBV20-1, the J gene TRBJ1-1, with D perhaps matching TRBD1 (6 bases). Germline CDR1 and CDR2: DFQATT and SNEGSKA (reference sequence). The CDR3 consists of 13 residues. Trimming stripped 4 bases from V and 1 base from J, with 10 bases between. CDR3: CSATKDRNTEAFF. For the CDR3, the DNA is TGCAGTGCTACTAAGGACAGGAACACTGAAGCTTTCTTT.

This clonotype was recorded at least ten times. V and J are TRBV4-2 and TRBJ2-5; D gene uncertain. Trimming took off 2 bases at V and 5 bases at J, with 15 bases between the two ends. Germline V CDR1 and CDR2: LGHNA, YNFKEQ. The CDR3 length is 15 residues. CDR3 in DNA: TGTGCCAGCAGCCAACGGTCCCTAAACATTGAGACCCAGTACTTC. Translation gives CASSQRSLNIETQYF.

The sample holds a few counts of this clonotype. The genes are TRBV5-6 and TRBJ1-5; D is unresolved. Trimming removed 5 bases from V and 3 bases from J, with 6 bases in between. The CDR3 totals 12 residues. Germline lookup yields CDR1 SGHDT and CDR2 YYEEEE. DNA for the CDR3: TGTGCCAGCAGTAAACCCAATCAGCCCCAGCATTTT. Protein sequence: CASSKPNQPQHF.

There are a few counts of this clonotype. This chain links TRBV5-1 with TRBJ2-7, with D uncertain. Trimming removed 0 bases from V and 7 bases from J, with 17 bases in between. The CDR3 consists of 15 residues. Germline CDR1 is SGHRS and CDR2 is YFSETQ. The CDR3 here is CASSLDGDPLREQYV. The DNA for the CDR3 is TGCGCCAGCAGCTTGGACGGAGACCCACTACGGGAGCAGTACGTC.

In its sample, this clonotype was seen a few times. The chain couples TRBV15 to TRBJ1-1, with D perhaps TRBD1 (6 bases). The CDR3 sequence is 17 residues long. Germline V gene lookup returns CDR1 LNHNV and CDR2 YYDKDF (reference sequence). V dropped 0 bases and J dropped 0 bases, with 14 bases sitting between them. CDR3 protein: CATSRDPGQYMNTEAFF. The CDR3 DNA sequence: TGTGCCACCAGCAGAGATCCCGGACAGTACATGAACACTGAAGCTTTCTTT.